This TCR beta chain was identified during a study of blood T cell repertoires in COVID-19. Overall study: Both acute and convalescent COVID-19 samples were obtained from the United States, Italy and Spain.

Original processing methods: Reference gene primer amplification yielded estimated nucleated cell counts. Only in-frame clones appear in the TCRdb table, and some are missing; sequencing was by immunoSEQ multiplex PCR. D and trimming were read from the DNA, whereas the V and J calls and clone size are those reported in that table. This sample carries 84,000 or so clones, under 90% of them seen once, and the ten largest clones take 12%. Material: peripheral blood. The TCR comes from a woman in her forties with active or convalescent COVID-19.

The CDR3 nucleotides are TGTGCCAGTAGTATAGCCGGGACAGGGGAATACGAGCAGTACTTC. This translates into CASSIAGTGEYEQYF. This chain uses TRBV19 with TRBJ2-7, with 10 bases matching TRBD1. Unmatched junction bases numbered 4, after V lost 1 base and J lost 4 bases. The germline CDR1 and CDR2 sequences are LNHDA and SQIVND (reference sequence). This CDR3 has 15 amino acids.